One and the same sample provided the 4 T cell receptor beta chains below, sequenced in a study of T cell changes during pregnancy in multiple sclerosis. Some clones are missing from TCRdb's copy, which holds only in-frame ones; the method was immunoSEQ multiplex PCR. The repertoire consists of 89,000 or so clones, with about 91% occurring once and the leading ten covering 3.5%. The material sequenced was PBMCs, taken in the first trimester of pregnancy. Receptors originate from a female donor in good health, serving as a control in a pregnancy study. Some clones in this sample may be carry-over from other donors' samples.

The chain combines TRBV5-1 with TRBJ1-3; TRBD1 matches at 8 bases. The V gene's germline CDR1 is SGHRS and CDR2 YFSETQ. CDR3 size: 15 residues. J gave up 6 bases and V 5 bases, and 10 bases lay outside the gene matches. The CDR3 region is CASSRTQGAENTIYF. The CDR3 coding sequence is TGCGCCAGCAGTCGAACTCAGGGGGCGGAAAACACCATATATTTT.

V gene TRBV30 combines with J gene TRBJ1-1; TRBD1 matches at 9 bases. Germline lookup yields CDR1 GTSNPN and CDR2 SVGIG (reference sequence). This CDR3 is built from 13 residues. The ends lost 4 bases at V and 3 bases at J; junction bases unmatched: 3. The DNA of the CDR3 is TGTGCCTGGACCCGACAGGGGGACACTGAAGCTTTCTTT. It is translated as CAWTRQGDTEAFF. Together with reference TRBV30 and TRBJ1-1, the CDR3 gives the full variable domain: SQTIHQWPATLVQPVGSPLSLECTVEGTSNPNLYWYRQAAGRGLQLLFYSVGIGQISSEVPQNLSASRPQDRQFILSSKKLLLSDSGFYLCAWTRQGDTEAFFGQGTRLTVV.

This clone was seen a few times. The V and J genes are TRBV6-5 and TRBJ2-5, with 11 bases fitting TRBD1. V lost 4 bases, J lost 4 bases, and 2 bases stayed unmatched. CDR3 length: 14 residues. The germline gives CDR1 MNHEY, CDR2 SVGAGI. CDR3 residues: CASSFGTGGETQYF. The CDR3 DNA reads as TGTGCCAGCAGTTTCGGGACAGGGGGAGAGACCCAGTACTTC.

This clone was seen a handful of times. V usage is TRBV29-1 and J usage is TRBJ1-2, with D possibly being TRBD1 (5 bases). Germline lookup yields CDR1 SQVTM and CDR2 ANQGSEA. The germline V and J ends were trimmed by 4 bases and 6 bases, with 12 bases remaining between them. The CDR3 totals 12 residues. The CDR3 DNA sequence: TGCAGCGTTGCGAGTCAGGGTGATGGCTACACCTTC. Translation gives CSVASQGDGYTF.